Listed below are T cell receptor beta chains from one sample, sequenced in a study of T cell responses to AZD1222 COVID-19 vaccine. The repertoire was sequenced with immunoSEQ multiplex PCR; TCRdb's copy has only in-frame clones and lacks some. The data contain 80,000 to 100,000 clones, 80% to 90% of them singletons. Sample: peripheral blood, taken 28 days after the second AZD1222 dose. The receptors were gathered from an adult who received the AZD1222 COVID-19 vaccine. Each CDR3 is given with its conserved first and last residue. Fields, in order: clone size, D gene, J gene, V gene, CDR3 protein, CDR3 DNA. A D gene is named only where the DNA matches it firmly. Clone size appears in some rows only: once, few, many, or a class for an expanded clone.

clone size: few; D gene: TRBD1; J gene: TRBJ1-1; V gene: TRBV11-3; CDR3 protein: CASSSRTGVMNTEAFF; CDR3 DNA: TGTGCCAGCAGCTCGAGGACAGGGGTCATGAACACTGAAGCTTTCTTT
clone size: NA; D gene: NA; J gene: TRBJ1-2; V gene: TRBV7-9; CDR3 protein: CASTRPPDSYGYTF; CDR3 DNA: TGTGCCAGCACCCGACCCCCAGACAGTTATGGCTACACCTTC
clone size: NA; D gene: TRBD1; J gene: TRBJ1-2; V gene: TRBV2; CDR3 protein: CASRTSGTGGYGYTF; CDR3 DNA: TGTGCCAGCAGAACATCCGGGACAGGTGGTTATGGCTACACCTTC
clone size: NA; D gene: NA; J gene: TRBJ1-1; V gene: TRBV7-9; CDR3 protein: CASSFGMGGNTEAFF; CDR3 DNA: TGTGCCAGCAGCTTCGGGATGGGGGGGAACACTGAAGCTTTCTTT
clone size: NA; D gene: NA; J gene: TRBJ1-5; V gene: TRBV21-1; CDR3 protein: CASSKVGQSVIRTQHF; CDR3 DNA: TGTGCCAGCAGCAAGGTGGGACAGTCGGTCATTCGGACCCAGCATTTT
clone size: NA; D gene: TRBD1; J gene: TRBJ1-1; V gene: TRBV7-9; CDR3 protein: CASSLDRGAEAFF; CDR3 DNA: TGTGCCAGCAGCTTGGACAGGGGGGCTGAAGCTTTCTTT
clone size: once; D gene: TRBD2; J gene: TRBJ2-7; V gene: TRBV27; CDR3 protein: CASTPAGRYEQYF; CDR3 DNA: TGTGCCAGCACCCCAGCGGGAAGGTACGAGCAGTACTTC
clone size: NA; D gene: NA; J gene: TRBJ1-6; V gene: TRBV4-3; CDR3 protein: CASSNQGWVSPLHF; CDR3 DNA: TGCGCCAGCAGCAACCAGGGGTGGGTTTCACCCCTCCACTTT
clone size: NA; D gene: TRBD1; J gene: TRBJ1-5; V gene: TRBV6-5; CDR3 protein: CASTSGGGRQPQHF; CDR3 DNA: TGTGCCAGCACATCAGGGGGCGGAAGACAGCCCCAGCATTTT
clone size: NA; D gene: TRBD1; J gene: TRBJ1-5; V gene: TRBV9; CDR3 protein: CASSVTGQDQPQHF; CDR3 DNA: TGTGCCAGCAGCGTGACCGGACAGGATCAGCCCCAGCATTTT
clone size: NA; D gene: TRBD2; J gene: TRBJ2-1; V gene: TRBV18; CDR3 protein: CASSTGTSAGNEQFF; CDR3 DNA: TGTGCCAGCTCAACCGGGACTAGCGCGGGGAATGAGCAGTTCTTC
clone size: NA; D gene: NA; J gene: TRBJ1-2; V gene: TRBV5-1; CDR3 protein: CASSYGTGYGYTF; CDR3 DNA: TGCGCCAGCAGCTACGGCACAGGGTACGGCTACACCTTC
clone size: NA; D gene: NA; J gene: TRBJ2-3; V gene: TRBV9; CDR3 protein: CASSVGWRGRTDTQYF; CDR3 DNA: TGTGCCAGCAGCGTAGGGTGGAGGGGGAGGACAGATACGCAGTATTTT
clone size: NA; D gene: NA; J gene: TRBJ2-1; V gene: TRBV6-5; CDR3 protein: CASSYYSGVPYNEQFF; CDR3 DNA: TGTGCCAGCAGTTATTATTCAGGGGTGCCCTACAATGAGCAGTTCTTC
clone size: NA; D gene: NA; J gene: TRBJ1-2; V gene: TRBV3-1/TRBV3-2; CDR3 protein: CASSQVQGTYGYTF; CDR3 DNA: TGTGCCAGCAGCCAAGTTCAGGGTACCTATGGCTACACCTTC
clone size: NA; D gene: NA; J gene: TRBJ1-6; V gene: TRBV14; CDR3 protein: CASSRYWGSPLHF; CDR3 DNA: TGTGCCAGCAGCCGTTACTGGGGATCACCCCTCCACTTT
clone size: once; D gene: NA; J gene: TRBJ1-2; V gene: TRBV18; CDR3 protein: CASSPGQGLAGYTF; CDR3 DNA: TGTGCCAGCTCACCGGGGCAGGGGCTGGCTGGCTACACCTTC
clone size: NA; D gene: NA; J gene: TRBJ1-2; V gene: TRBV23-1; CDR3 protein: CASSPPCSTDDSFYGYTF; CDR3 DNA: TGCGCCAGCAGTCCCCCTTGCTCGACAGACGATTCTTTCTATGGCTACACCTTC
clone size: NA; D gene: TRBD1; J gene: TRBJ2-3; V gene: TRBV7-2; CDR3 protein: CASSLTPGQGMGVADTQYF; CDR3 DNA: TGTGCCAGCAGCTTAACCCCGGGACAGGGGATGGGGGTAGCAGATACGCAGTATTTT
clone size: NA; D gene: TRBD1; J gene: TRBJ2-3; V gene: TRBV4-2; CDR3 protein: CASSQDGQGKDTQYF; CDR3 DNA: TGTGCCAGCAGCCAAGATGGACAGGGGAAAGATACGCAGTATTTT
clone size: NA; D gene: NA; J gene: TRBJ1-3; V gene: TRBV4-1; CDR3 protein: CASSQAPSVAASGNTIYF; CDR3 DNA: TGCGCCAGCAGCCAAGCCCCAAGCGTCGCAGCCTCTGGAAACACCATATATTTT
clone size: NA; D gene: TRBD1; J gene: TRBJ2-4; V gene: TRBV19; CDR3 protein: CASGTGFGLSAKNIQYF; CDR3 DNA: TGTGCCAGCGGGACAGGGTTTGGTCTATCAGCCAAAAACATTCAGTACTTC
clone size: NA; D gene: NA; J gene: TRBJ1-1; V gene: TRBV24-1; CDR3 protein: CATSAGSAEAFF; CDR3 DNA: TGTGCCACCTCGGCGGGATCTGCTGAAGCTTTCTTT
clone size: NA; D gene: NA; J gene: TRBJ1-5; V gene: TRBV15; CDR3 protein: CATSRDRSNQPQHF; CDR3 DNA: TGTGCCACCAGCAGAGATCGGAGCAATCAGCCCCAGCATTTT
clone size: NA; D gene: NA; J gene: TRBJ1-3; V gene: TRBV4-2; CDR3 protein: CASSQGLGISGNTIYF; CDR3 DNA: TGTGCCAGCAGCCAAGGACTAGGGATCTCTGGAAACACCATATATTTT
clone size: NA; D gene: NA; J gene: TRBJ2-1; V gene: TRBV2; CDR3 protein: CASSERGGEQFF; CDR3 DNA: TGTGCCAGCAGTGAACGAGGTGGCGAGCAGTTCTTC
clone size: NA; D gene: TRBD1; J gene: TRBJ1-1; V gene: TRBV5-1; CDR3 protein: CASAPGTGNTEAFF; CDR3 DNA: TGCGCCAGCGCCCCCGGGACAGGGAACACTGAAGCTTTCTTT
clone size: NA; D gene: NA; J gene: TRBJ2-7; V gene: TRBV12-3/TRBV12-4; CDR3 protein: CASRPEGRGQYF; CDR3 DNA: TGTGCCAGCAGGCCCGAGGGTAGGGGGCAGTACTTC
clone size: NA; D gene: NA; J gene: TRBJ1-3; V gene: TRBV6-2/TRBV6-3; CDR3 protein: CASSYQPRGTISGNTIYF; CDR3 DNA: TGTGCCAGCAGTTACCAGCCAAGGGGGACAATCTCTGGAAACACCATATATTTT
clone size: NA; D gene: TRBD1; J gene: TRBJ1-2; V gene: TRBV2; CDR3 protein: CASGTGGNYGYTF; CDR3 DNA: TGTGCCAGCGGAACAGGGGGCAACTATGGCTACACCTTC
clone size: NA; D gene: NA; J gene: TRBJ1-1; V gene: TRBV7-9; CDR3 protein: CASSLGAGAEAFF; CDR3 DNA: TGTGCCAGCAGCTTAGGGGCAGGCGCGGAAGCTTTCTTT
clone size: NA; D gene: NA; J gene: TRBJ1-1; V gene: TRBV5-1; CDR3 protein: CASSLSGFLTEAFF; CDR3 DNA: TGCGCCAGCAGCCTTAGCGGGTTTCTCACTGAAGCTTTCTTT
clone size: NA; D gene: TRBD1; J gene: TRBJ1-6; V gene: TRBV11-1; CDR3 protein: CASSTGQGRPLHF; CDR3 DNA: TGTGCCAGCAGCACGGGACAGGGGAGACCCCTCCACTTT
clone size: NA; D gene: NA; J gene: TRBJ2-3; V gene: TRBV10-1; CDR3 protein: CASSEGFQDTQYF; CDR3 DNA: TGCGCCAGCAGTGAGGGATTCCAGGATACGCAGTATTTT
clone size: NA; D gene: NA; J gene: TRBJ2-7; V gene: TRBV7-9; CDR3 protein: CASSRTSGASIYYEQYF; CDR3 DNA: TGTGCCAGCAGCCGAACCTCCGGGGCTTCAATATACTACGAGCAGTACTTC
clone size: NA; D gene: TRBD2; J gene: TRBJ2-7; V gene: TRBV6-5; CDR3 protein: CASSYTTISGSYEQYF; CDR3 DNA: TGTGCCAGCAGTTACACAACAATCAGCGGGAGTTACGAGCAGTACTTC
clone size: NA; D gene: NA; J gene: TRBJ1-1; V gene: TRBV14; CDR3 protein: CASSLELMNTEAFF; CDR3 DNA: TGTGCCAGCAGCCTGGAACTCATGAACACTGAAGCTTTCTTT
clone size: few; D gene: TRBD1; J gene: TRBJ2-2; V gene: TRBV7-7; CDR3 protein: CASSPAGGRGPHTGELFF; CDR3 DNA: TGTGCCAGCAGCCCTGCCGGGGGCAGGGGGCCACACACCGGGGAGCTGTTTTTT
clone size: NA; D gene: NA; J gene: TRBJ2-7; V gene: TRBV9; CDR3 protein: CASSVGATSSYEQYF; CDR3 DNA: TGTGCCAGCAGCGTAGGGGCCACGAGCTCCTACGAGCAGTACTTC
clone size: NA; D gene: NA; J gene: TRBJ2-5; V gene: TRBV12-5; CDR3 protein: CARDVQANQETQYF; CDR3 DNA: TGTGCTAGGGATGTCCAAGCTAACCAAGAGACCCAGTACTTC
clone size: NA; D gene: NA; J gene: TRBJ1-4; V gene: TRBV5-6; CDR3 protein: CASSLVTPATNEKLFF; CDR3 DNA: TGTGCCAGCAGCTTGGTTACACCCGCAACTAATGAAAAACTGTTTTTT
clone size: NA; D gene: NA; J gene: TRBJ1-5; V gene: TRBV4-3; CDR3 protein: CASSQDSGGHQPQHF; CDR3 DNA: TGCGCCAGCAGCCAAGACTCAGGTGGCCACCAGCCCCAGCATTTT
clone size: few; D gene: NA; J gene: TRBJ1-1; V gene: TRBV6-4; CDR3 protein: CASSASANTEAFF; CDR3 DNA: TGTGCCAGCAGTGCTTCAGCGAACACTGAAGCTTTCTTT
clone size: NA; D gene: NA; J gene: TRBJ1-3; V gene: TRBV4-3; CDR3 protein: CASSGVGNTIYF; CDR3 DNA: TGCGCCAGCAGCGGGGTCGGAAACACCATATATTTT
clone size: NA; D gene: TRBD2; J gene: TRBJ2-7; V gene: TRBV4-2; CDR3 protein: CASSPELTSGSSYEQYF; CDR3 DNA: TGTGCCAGCAGCCCCGAGCTTACTAGCGGGAGTTCCTACGAGCAGTACTTC
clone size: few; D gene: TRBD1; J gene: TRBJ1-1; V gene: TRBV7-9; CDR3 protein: CASSQGQREAFF; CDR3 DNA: TGTGCCAGCAGCCAGGGACAGAGAGAAGCTTTCTTT
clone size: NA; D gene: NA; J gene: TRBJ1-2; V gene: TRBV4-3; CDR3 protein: CASSQVPGSYYGYTF; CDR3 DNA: TGCGCCAGCAGCCAAGTGCCAGGATCCTACTATGGCTACACCTTC
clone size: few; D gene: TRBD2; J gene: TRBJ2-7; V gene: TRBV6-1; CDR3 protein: CASSEREGRYYEQYF; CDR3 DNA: TGTGCCAGCAGTGAAAGGGAGGGGAGATACTACGAGCAGTACTTC
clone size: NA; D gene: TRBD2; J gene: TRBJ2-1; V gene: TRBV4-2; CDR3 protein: CASSPGTSGGLNEQFF; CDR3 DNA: TGTGCCAGCAGCCCGGGAACTAGCGGGGGCCTCAATGAGCAGTTCTTC
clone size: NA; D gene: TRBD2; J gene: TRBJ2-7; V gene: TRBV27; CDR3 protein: CASSPRRGLAGVSYEQYF; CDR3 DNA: TGTGCCAGCAGTCCACGGAGGGGACTAGCGGGAGTATCCTACGAGCAGTACTTC
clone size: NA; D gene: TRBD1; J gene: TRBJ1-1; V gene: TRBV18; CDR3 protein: CASSVRTGNTEAFF; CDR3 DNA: TGTGCCAGCTCAGTTAGGACAGGGAACACTGAAGCTTTCTTT
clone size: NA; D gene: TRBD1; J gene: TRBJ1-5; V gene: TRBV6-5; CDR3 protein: CASRDREGQPQHF; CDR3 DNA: TGTGCCAGCAGGGACAGGGAAGGTCAGCCCCAGCATTTT
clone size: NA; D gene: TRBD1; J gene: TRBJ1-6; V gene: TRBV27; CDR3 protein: CASSFTDRGSPLHF; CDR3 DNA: TGTGCCAGCAGTTTTACGGACAGGGGCTCACCCCTCCACTTT
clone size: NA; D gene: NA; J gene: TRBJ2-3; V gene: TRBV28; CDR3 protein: CASSKSSGDTQYF; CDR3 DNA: TGTGCCAGCAGCAAATCCTCGGGGGATACGCAGTATTTT
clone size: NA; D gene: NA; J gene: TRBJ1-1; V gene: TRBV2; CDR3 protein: CASKDRLYTEAFF; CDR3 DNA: TGTGCCAGCAAAGATCGACTTTACACTGAAGCTTTCTTT
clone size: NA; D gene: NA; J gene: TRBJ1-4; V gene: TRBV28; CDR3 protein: CASSLTGAPNEKLFF; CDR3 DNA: TGTGCCAGCAGTTTAACGGGGGCCCCAAATGAAAAACTGTTTTTT
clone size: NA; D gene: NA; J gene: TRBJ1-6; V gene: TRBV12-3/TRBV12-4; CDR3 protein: CASRPNRPSPLHF; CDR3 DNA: TGTGCCAGCAGACCTAACAGGCCTTCACCCCTCCACTTT
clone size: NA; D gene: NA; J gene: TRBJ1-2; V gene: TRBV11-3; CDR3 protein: CASSSETVYGYTF; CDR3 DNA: TGTGCCAGCAGCTCCGAGACGGTCTATGGCTACACCTTC
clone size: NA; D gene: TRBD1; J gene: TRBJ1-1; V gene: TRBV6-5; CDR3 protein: CASTTGTSTEAFF; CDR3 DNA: TGTGCCAGCACGACAGGGACGAGCACTGAAGCTTTCTTT
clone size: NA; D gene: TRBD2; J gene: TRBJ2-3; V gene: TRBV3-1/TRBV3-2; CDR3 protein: CASSQGLAGRADTQYF; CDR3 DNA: TGTGCCAGCAGCCAGGGACTAGCGGGAAGGGCAGATACGCAGTATTTT